This T cell receptor beta chain was sequenced in a study of T cell clonality in common variable immunodeficiency. Study observations and caveats: Reportedly, TCR beta sequences from common variable immunodeficiency showed fewer deletions and N-nucleotide insertions. Authors noted CVID clonality's cause needs subpopulation repertoire sequencing. Fewer TCRbeta clones were shared among CVID subjects than controls.

In its sample, this clone was seen many times. The antigen remains undetermined. The read finishes 3 residues shy of the CDR3 end, and the germline J gene is used to complete it. Blood samples were heparinized, roughly 5 to 8.5 ml per donor. Trimming removed 4 bases from V and 0 bases from J, with 12 bases in between. The V gene's germline CDR1 is SEHNR and CDR2 FQNEAQ (reference sequence). The CDR3 covers 15 residues. Repertoires were generated with immunoSEQ multiplex PCR, while TCRdb's copy carries only in-frame clones and drops some. The repertoire yields around 55,000 clones, none seen only once; the top ten contain 0.83%.

The TCR sequence derives from a person aged 18-70 years in good health. V is TRBV7-9 and J is TRBJ1-1; the D gene is possibly TRBD1 (5 bases). Sequenced input: peripheral blood mononuclear cells. CDR3 in amino acids: CASSYPPGLNTEAFF. CDR3 bases read: TGTGCCAGCAGCTATCCTCCAGGGTTGAACACTGAA.